This is a list of T cell receptor beta chains from one sample in a study of blood T cells in healthy people across ages. TCRdb reprocessed the 5' RACE reads with MiXCR, giving one entry per CDR3 protein. Here the sample spans roughly 900,000 distinct CDR3 sequences, around 48% being singletons. Sequencing input: blood. These receptors originate from a young man in good health. CDR3s include the opening cysteine and the closing phenylalanine or tryptophan. A D gene is named only where the DNA matches it firmly. Only part of the rows carry a size: once, few, many, or a class if the clone is expanded.

TRBJ1-2	TRBD1	.	TRBV28	TGTGCCGGCAGCGCAACAGGGGCCTATGGCTACACCTTC	CAGSATGAYGYTF
TRBJ2-7	.	few	TRBV29-1	TGCAGCGTTGGGATCGGACCCTTTAAGTACTTC	CSVGIGPFKYF
TRBJ2-1	TRBD2	few	TRBV25-1	TGTGCCAGCACGGGCGGGGGGGGTGACAATGAGCAGTTCTTC	CASTGGGGDNEQFF
TRBJ2-7	.	.	TRBV20-1	TGCAGTGCTGTGCTGGGTGAGGTCGAGCAGTACTTC	CSAVLGEVEQYF
TRBJ2-7	TRBD1	.	TRBV29-1	TGCAGCGTTGAAGATATCGACAGGGCCAAAAACATTCGGTACTTC	CSVEDIDRAKNIRYF
TRBJ2-3	TRBD2	.	TRBV2	TGTGCCACCCAGACATTGGAGCGGGGGGCCTACGGGGAAGATACGCAGTATTTT	CATQTLERGAYGEDTQYF
TRBJ1-2	.	.	TRBV12-3/TRBV12-4	TGTGCCAGCGCCAGTTCGCATGGCTACACCTTC	CASASSHGYTF
TRBJ2-3	.	few	TRBV20-1	TGCAGTGCTAGGCGGCCGACAGATACGCAGTATTTT	CSARRPTDTQYF
TRBJ2-7	TRBD1	.	TRBV29-1	TGCAGCGTCGTGAGATCCGGGACAGGATCCTACGAGCAGTACTTC	CSVVRSGTGSYEQYF
TRBJ1-2	.	.	TRBV29-1	TGCAGCTACCACCTTCCTTCGAGAGGCTACACCTTC	CSYHLPSRGYTF
TRBJ2-3	TRBD2	.	TRBV20-1	TGCAGTGCTAGTTCTATGGGGACTAGCGGGGGTACGCAGTATTTT	CSASSMGTSGGTQYF
TRBJ1-1	TRBD1	.	TRBV3-1	TGTGCCAGCAGAAACCAGGGGGGCTTGAACACTGAAGCTTTCTTT	CASRNQGGLNTEAFF
TRBJ2-1	.	.	TRBV7-2	TGTGCCAGCAGCTTAGGAGTTGTGGGGTTCAATGAGCAGTTCTTC	CASSLGVVGFNEQFF
TRBJ2-1	.	few	TRBV12-3/TRBV12-4	TGTGCCAGCAGTTTATACGTCAATGAGCAGTTCTTC	CASSLYVNEQFF
TRBJ2-3	.	few	TRBV7-2	TGTGCCAGCAGCTGGGGGGGGCTCTTAACAGATACGCAGTATTTT	CASSWGGLLTDTQYF
TRBJ1-4	.	.	TRBV20-1	TGCAGTGCTAGAGATGGGATCAGAACCTCGTTTTTT	CSARDGIRTSFF
TRBJ1-1	.	.	TRBV6-1	TGTGCCAGCAGTGAAAGGACCACCCGGGCTGGGAACACTGAAGCTTTCTTT	CASSERTTRAGNTEAFF
TRBJ2-3	TRBD1	.	TRBV6-1	TGTGCCAGCAGTCCACAGGGGGTGAGATCCACAGATACGCAGTATTTT	CASSPQGVRSTDTQYF
TRBJ2-5	.	few	TRBV28	TGTGCCAGCAGTTCAATAGCTCCGGGACAACAAGAGACCCAGTACTTC	CASSSIAPGQQETQYF
TRBJ2-3	TRBD2	.	TRBV24-1	TGTGCCACCAGTGATTTGAGGGAGGGGACAGATACGCAGTATTTT	CATSDLREGTDTQYF
TRBJ1-2	.	.	TRBV7-9	TGTGCCAGCAGCCCCCAGCGGGGCGTGGGCTATGGCTACACCTTC	CASSPQRGVGYGYTF
TRBJ2-1	.	many	TRBV7-2	TGTGCCAGCAGAGGGGGCAATGAGCAGTTCTTC	CASRGGNEQFF
TRBJ2-5	TRBD2	.	TRBV7-2	TGTGCCAGCAGCCCAGGGACTAGCGGGGGGGTGGAGACCCAGTACTTC	CASSPGTSGGVETQYF
TRBJ2-3	.	.	TRBV5-1	TGCGCCAGCAGACTCGGGGGTGCCGATACGCAGTATTTT	CASRLGGADTQYF
TRBJ1-1	.	.	TRBV12-3/TRBV12-4	TGTGCCAGCACCCTGGGAGGGCCGCGAACTGAAGCTTTCTTT	CASTLGGPRTEAFF
TRBJ2-5	TRBD2	.	TRBV27	TGTGCCAGCAGTTTATCTCGGGGGGGCTCGTCTGAGACCCAGTACTTC	CASSLSRGGSSETQYF
TRBJ2-1	.	few	TRBV7-2	TGTGCCAGCAGCTTAGGTCTGAATATCAATGAGCAGTTCTTC	CASSLGLNINEQFF
TRBJ2-7	.	.	TRBV7-2	TGTGCCAGCAGCTTAGACAGGTTGGATCTCCGCGAGCAGTACTTC	CASSLDRLDLREQYF
TRBJ2-1	.	.	TRBV20-1	TGCAGTGCTAGAGATCGTGGCAGGGCCGATGAGCAGTTCTTC	CSARDRGRADEQFF
TRBJ2-1	TRBD1	few	TRBV9	TGTGCCAGCAGCGTTGACAGGGGGAGGACCTACAATGAGCAGTTCTTC	CASSVDRGRTYNEQFF
TRBJ2-2	TRBD2	.	TRBV6-6	TGTGCCAGCAGTCCTACAGCGGGGGGGCCGCACACCGGGGAGCTGTTTTTT	CASSPTAGGPHTGELFF
TRBJ2-1	.	.	TRBV7-9	TGTGCCAGCAGCTCCCCCAGCCACAAGGAGCAGTTCTTC	CASSSPSHKEQFF
TRBJ1-3	.	.	TRBV12-3/TRBV12-4	TGTGCCAGCAGTTCCATAACACTAAGCTCTGGAAACACCATATATTTT	CASSSITLSSGNTIYF
TRBJ2-3	TRBD2	.	TRBV20-1	TGCAGTGCTACCCCTTGGCGGGGGGGCACAGATACGCAGTATTTT	CSATPWRGGTDTQYF
TRBJ2-3	TRBD2	once	TRBV11-2	TGTGCCAGCAGCCGCCTGGCGGGAGTTGGTACAGATACGCAGTATTTT	CASSRLAGVGTDTQYF